The rows below give T cell receptor beta chains drawn from one sample of a study of blood T cells in healthy people across ages. One entry per CDR3 protein results from TCRdb running MiXCR on the 5' RACE reads. The sample carries hundreds of thousands of distinct CDR3 sequences, 45% to 70% recorded once. Sequencing used blood. The receptors shown here come from a man in his forties or fifties in good health. Both conserved end residues are part of each CDR3. The D gene is left open where the match is weak. Not every row has a clone size; where given, it reads once, few, many or a size class.

clone_size	v_call	j_call	d_call	cdr3_aa	cdr3_nt
once	TRBV9	TRBJ2-3	-	CASSVAGLGGTDTQYF	TGTGCCAGCAGCGTAGCCGGGTTGGGAGGCACAGATACGCAGTATTTT
-	TRBV15	TRBJ1-5	-	CATSLGRGNQPQHF	TGTGCCACCAGCCTTGGGCGGGGTAATCAGCCCCAGCATTTT
few	TRBV5-1	TRBJ1-6	-	CASSLRQHNSPLHF	TGCGCCAGCAGCTTGAGACAGCATAATTCACCCCTCCACTTT
-	TRBV5-1	TRBJ2-5	TRBD1	CASRPGTGEETQYF	TGCGCCAGCAGACCCGGGACAGGGGAAGAGACCCAGTACTTC
-	TRBV28	TRBJ2-7	-	CASSSPLEPYEQYF	TGTGCCAGCAGTTCTCCACTAGAGCCCTACGAGCAGTACTTC
few	TRBV20-1	TRBJ1-2	-	CSARVSNYGYTF	TGCAGTGCTAGGGTGTCTAACTATGGCTACACCTTC
-	TRBV2	TRBJ1-1	TRBD1	CASSPGQAPNTEAFF	TGTGCCAGCAGTCCGGGACAGGCACCCAACACTGAAGCTTTCTTT
few	TRBV28	TRBJ1-2	-	CASTARPGSNYGYTF	TGTGCCAGCACCGCCCGCCCAGGGTCCAACTATGGCTACACCTTC
-	TRBV6-5	TRBJ1-4	-	CASSEGKRKQKLFF	TGTGCCAGCAGTGAGGGGAAGAGGAAGCAAAAACTGTTTTTT
few	TRBV6-5	TRBJ2-7	-	CASSPDSGRFYEQYF	TGTGCCAGCAGCCCGGACAGTGGTAGGTTCTACGAGCAGTACTTC
-	TRBV15	TRBJ2-1	TRBD2	CATSRVEGEGLKVQFF	TGTGCCACCAGCAGAGTTGAGGGAGAGGGACTAAAAGTGCAGTTCTTC
-	TRBV12-3/TRBV12-4	TRBJ2-6	-	CASSPWEAGANVLTF	TGTGCCAGCAGTCCATGGGAAGCTGGGGCCAACGTCCTGACTTTC
-	TRBV7-2	TRBJ2-5	-	CASSLVGLRHETQYF	TGTGCCAGCAGCTTAGTTGGACTCCGACACGAGACCCAGTACTTC
-	TRBV29-1	TRBJ2-3	-	CSVEGWGATLAQYF	TGCAGCGTTGAAGGGTGGGGGGCAACTTTGGCGCAGTATTTT
-	TRBV2	TRBJ2-3	TRBD2	CASRVTAGSRDTQYF	TGTGCCAGCAGAGTTACAGCGGGGTCGAGAGATACGCAGTATTTT
-	TRBV12-3/TRBV12-4	TRBJ2-1	TRBD2	CASSLYSGMGRAQFF	TGTGCCAGCAGTTTGTATAGCGGGATGGGTCGGGCGCAGTTCTTC
-	TRBV10-3	TRBJ2-3	-	CAISESMAIVTDTQYF	TGTGCCATCAGTGAGTCGATGGCGATAGTAACAGATACGCAGTATTTT
-	TRBV5-1	TRBJ2-5	-	CASRLDPQTETQYF	TGCGCCAGCAGATTGGATCCACAGACAGAGACCCAGTACTTC
-	TRBV12-3/TRBV12-4	TRBJ1-1	-	CASSLGGFGGAFF	TGTGCCAGCAGTTTAGGGGGGTTTGGAGGAGCTTTCTTT
few	TRBV7-2	TRBJ2-6	TRBD2	CASSLAGGTSGSGSGANVLTF	TGTGCCAGCAGCTTAGCAGGGGGGACTAGCGGGAGCGGGTCTGGGGCCAACGTCCTGACTTTC
-	TRBV7-2	TRBJ2-1	TRBD2	CASSLLAGGMVHEQFF	TGTGCCAGCAGCTTACTAGCGGGGGGGATGGTCCATGAGCAGTTCTTC
-	TRBV6-5	TRBJ1-2	TRBD1	CASSYLTGGGGNGYTF	TGTGCCAGCAGTTACTTGACAGGGGGAGGTGGAAATGGCTACACCTTC
-	TRBV20-1	TRBJ2-1	TRBD2	CSAPLAGSGSYNEQFF	TGCAGTGCTCCCCTCGCGGGAAGCGGGAGTTACAATGAGCAGTTCTTC
-	TRBV7-2	TRBJ1-5	-	CASSAPGHQPQHF	TGTGCCAGCAGCGCTCCCGGACATCAGCCCCAGCATTTT
-	TRBV7-2	TRBJ2-7	TRBD2	CASSLDWGGGEQYF	TGTGCCAGCAGCTTAGATTGGGGCGGGGGCGAGCAGTACTTC
-	TRBV25-1	TRBJ1-4	TRBD1	CASRDRGNEKLFF	TGTGCCAGCAGAGACAGGGGAAATGAAAAACTGTTTTTT
-	TRBV28	TRBJ2-7	-	CASSPFEGVSYEQYF	TGTGCCAGCAGCCCATTTGAGGGAGTCTCCTACGAGCAGTACTTC
-	TRBV14	TRBJ2-5	-	CASSLKTEQETQYF	TGTGCCAGCAGCCTGAAGACAGAACAAGAGACCCAGTACTTC
-	TRBV29-1	TRBJ2-3	TRBD1	CSVGMTGQGAVDTQYF	TGCAGCGTTGGTATGACGGGACAGGGGGCCGTAGATACGCAGTATTTT
-	TRBV11-2	TRBJ2-5	-	CASSPTPQGETQYF	TGTGCCAGCTCTCCGACACCTCAGGGGGAGACCCAGTACTTC
-	TRBV6-5	TRBJ2-1	TRBD2	CASSYSAVGRAKEQFF	TGTGCCAGCAGTTACTCGGCCGTTGGGAGGGCGAAGGAGCAGTTCTTC
-	TRBV21-1	TRBJ1-5	-	CASSKISRSGNQPQHF	TGTGCCAGCAGCAAAATCTCTAGGTCTGGCAATCAGCCCCAGCATTTT
few	TRBV5-1	TRBJ2-7	TRBD2	CASRFTSGAFYEQYF	TGCGCCAGCAGATTCACTAGCGGAGCCTTCTACGAGCAGTACTTC
-	TRBV7-3	TRBJ2-5	TRBD2	CASSLRGGRGRETQYF	TGTGCCAGCAGCTTAAGGGGCGGGAGGGGGCGAGAGACCCAGTACTTC
-	TRBV4-3	TRBJ2-7	TRBD2	CASSQQSSGAPYEQYF	TGCGCCAGCAGCCAACAATCTAGCGGAGCCCCCTACGAGCAGTACTTC
-	TRBV10-3	TRBJ2-7	TRBD2	CAIRSGTGAYEQYF	TGTGCCATCAGGAGCGGGACCGGAGCCTACGAGCAGTACTTC
-	TRBV12-5	TRBJ2-3	-	CASGSLGGASTDTQYF	TGTGCTAGTGGTTCCCTTGGCGGGGCTAGCACAGATACGCAGTATTTT
few	TRBV4-3	TRBJ2-3	TRBD2	CASSRGTSDTDTQYF	TGCGCCAGCAGCCGAGGAACTAGCGACACAGATACGCAGTATTTT
once	TRBV6-1	TRBJ1-2	-	CASSFYSYGYTF	TGTGCCAGCAGTTTCTACAGTTATGGCTACACCTTC
-	TRBV20-1	TRBJ2-1	TRBD2	CSARSLAGLSNEQFF	TGCAGTGCTCGTAGTCTAGCGGGCCTTTCCAATGAGCAGTTCTTC
-	TRBV20-1	TRBJ2-3	-	CSARESGRDTQYF	TGCAGTGCTAGAGAATCAGGGCGGGATACGCAGTATTTT
-	TRBV27	TRBJ2-3	-	CASRRPGLGADTQYF	TGTGCCAGCAGAAGGCCGGGACTCGGGGCAGATACGCAGTATTTT
-	TRBV4-2	TRBJ2-5	TRBD1	CASSQVGTGVREQYF	TGTGCCAGCAGCCAAGTGGGGACAGGGGTACGTGAGCAGTACTTC
-	TRBV6-2/TRBV6-3	TRBJ2-7	TRBD2	CASSPPLAGINNEQYF	TGTGCCAGCAGTCCCCCACTAGCGGGAATCAACAATGAGCAGTACTTC
once	TRBV12-3/TRBV12-4	TRBJ2-3	-	CASSPRRSEYTDTQYF	TGTGCCAGCAGTCCCCGCAGGAGCGAATACACAGATACGCAGTATTTT
-	TRBV28	TRBJ2-5	-	CASTLWSEETQYF	TGTGCCAGCACCCTTTGGTCCGAAGAGACCCAGTACTTC
-	TRBV9	TRBJ1-6	TRBD1	CASSAQGGRGTINSPLHF	TGTGCCAGCAGCGCTCAAGGGGGCCGGGGAACAATTAATTCACCCCTCCACTTT
-	TRBV12-3/TRBV12-4	TRBJ2-7	TRBD1	CASSPRTGPLYEQYF	TGTGCCAGCAGTCCGAGGACAGGCCCCCTCTACGAGCAGTACTTC
-	TRBV27	TRBJ1-2	-	CASWVLRYGYTF	TGTGCCAGCTGGGTACTCCGCTATGGCTACACCTTC
-	TRBV11-1	TRBJ2-5	-	CASSYGTDWGKETQYF	TGTGCCAGCAGCTACGGGACGGATTGGGGGAAAGAGACCCAGTACTTC